This T cell receptor beta chain was captured in a study of blood T cell repertoires in COVID-19. On the study more broadly: Collection of acute and convalescent COVID-19 samples took place in the United States, Italy and Spain.

The CDR3 runs to 14 residues. Germline V gives CDR1 LNHDA, CDR2 SQIVND (reference sequence). V dropped 5 bases and J dropped 4 bases, with 14 bases sitting between them. Per the authors' pipeline: Amplification of reference gene primers was used by the study to estimate nucleated cell counts. Assay: immunoSEQ multiplex PCR; the TCRdb copy retains only in-frame clones and omits some. Clone size and the V and J calls come from that table; the DNA yielded D and trimming. The table shows about 200,000 clones, with approximately 78% occurring only once. Seattle participants joined during active infection and were tracked over time.

This clonotype was sampled from a woman of 80 years or more with COVID-19, enrolled during active disease. The specimen was peripheral blood. The chain is built from TRBV19 and TRBJ1-1; the D gene is possibly TRBD1 (6 bases). CDR3 nucleotide sequence: TGTGCCAGTAGTCCCCAGGGGTTGGGCACTGAAGCTTTCTTT. This translates into CASSPQGLGTEAFF.